The 16 T cell receptor beta chains below all came from one sample that was sequenced in a study of identical twins. TCRdb re-analysed the 5' RACE reads in MiXCR, keeping a single row per CDR3 protein. The table has about 220,000 distinct CDR3 sequences, approximately 9% seen once. The sequenced sample was memory (CD45RO+) T cells sorted from blood. These TCRs come from a woman aged 18-35 years in good health.

Regarding this clonotype: Compared with germline, one end of the junction differs, possibly owing to a read error. The V and J genes are TRBV2 and TRBJ2-5; D is tentatively TRBD1 or TRBD2 (7 bases each). The CDR3 has 13 residues. The germline V gene encodes CDR1 SNHLY and CDR2 FYNNEI. The CDR3 is CATRGGIQETRYF. CDR3 nucleotide sequence: TGTGCCACCAGGGGGGGCATCCAAGAGACCCGGTACTTC.

This chain's CDR3 is CASSPPSGSRSYNEQFF. The CDR3 DNA reads as TGTGCCAGCAGCCCCCCCTCAGGGTCACGCTCCTACAATGAGCAGTTCTTC. The chain recombines TRBV7-9 with TRBJ2-1; D possibly corresponds to TRBD1 (5 bases). CDR1 is SEHNR and CDR2 is FQNEAQ in the germline V gene (reference sequence). The CDR3 sequence is 17 residues long. V lost 5 bases, J lost 0 bases, and 17 bases lay in between.

The CDR3 is CSAREPGRPGGYTF. The CDR3 region has the DNA TGCAGTGCTAGAGAACCGGGCCGTCCAGGGGGCTACACCTTC. The chain is built from TRBV20-1 and TRBJ1-2; D perhaps matches TRBD1 (5 bases). Germline CDR1 and CDR2: DFQATT and SNEGSKA (reference sequence). Trimming left V 0 bases short and J 8 bases short, with 16 bases between. CDR3 length equals 14 residues.

The chain joins TRBV20-1 to TRBJ1-3; D ambiguous. Trimming pared 3 bases from V and 2 bases from J, leaving 8 bases between. The CDR3 extends over 13 amino acids. From germline, CDR1 is DFQATT and CDR2 SNEGSKA (reference sequence). This CDR3 reads CSARARTGNTIYF. The DNA for the CDR3 is TGCAGTGCTAGGGCGAGGACTGGAAACACCATATATTTT.

The rearrangement links TRBV6-6 to TRBJ2-1; 9 positions agree with TRBD2. Germline values: CDR1 MNHNY, CDR2 SVGAGI (reference sequence). The CDR3 is 11 residues long. J lost 14 bases, V lost 6 bases, and 5 bases had no gene match. DNA for the CDR3: TGTGCCAGCAGCCGACTAGCGGCAGAGTTCTTC. Protein: CASSRLAAEFF.

This clonotype was recorded many times. The V gene is TRBV5-5, the J gene TRBJ1-1; no clear D gene. The V and J ends lost 4 bases and 8 bases respectively, with 15 bases between them. The germline gives CDR1 SGHKS, CDR2 YYEKEE (reference sequence). The length of the CDR3 is 13 residues. CDR3 in amino acids: CASSLQGSREAFF. The CDR3 coding sequence is TGTGCCAGCAGCCTTCAAGGTAGTCGGGAAGCTTTCTTT.

This chain links TRBV12-3 or TRBV12-4 with TRBJ2-1, with TRBD2 matching 9 bases. With V trimmed by 4 bases and J by 5 bases, 3 bases remained unmatched. The CDR3 covers 14 residues. The CDR3 DNA reads as TGTGCCAGCAGTTATCTAGCGGGGAACAATGAGCAGTTCTTC. It encodes CASSYLAGNNEQFF.

The chain carries TRBV5-4 and TRBJ2-7, with TRBD2 identical over 9 bases. The CDR3 runs 13 residues. Looked up from germline, CDR1 is SGHNT and CDR2 is YYREEE (reference sequence). V lost 4 bases, J lost 5 bases, and 4 bases stayed unmatched. Here the CDR3 DNA reads TGTGCCAGCAGCCTTAGCGGGAGTAACGAGCAGTACTTC. Its protein is CASSLSGSNEQYF.

This chain uses TRBV2 with TRBJ2-5; maybe TRBD1 (5 bases). The CDR3 consists of 11 residues. Trimming shortened V by 11 bases and J by 2 bases, and 9 bases separated the two germline ends. Germline loops: CDR1 SNHLY, CDR2 FYNNEI. Here the CDR3 reads CADSLQETQYF. As DNA, the CDR3 is TGTGCCGACAGTTTACAAGAGACCCAGTACTTC.

The chain has TRBV12-3 or TRBV12-4 and TRBJ2-7; D gene uncertain. V lost 3 bases to trimming and J lost 4 bases, with 7 bases between them. This CDR3 comprises 12 residues. The CDR3 DNA reads TGTGCCAGCAGTTTTTCCCGTTACGAGCAGTACTTC. Encoded protein: CASSFSRYEQYF.

Written as DNA, the CDR3 is TGTGCCAGCACCCCTCACGGACAGGGGAAAGGTCAGCCCCAGCATTTT. This sequence encodes CASTPHGQGKGQPQHF. The rearrangement uses TRBV12-3 or TRBV12-4 and TRBJ1-5, with 9 bases fitting TRBD1. Trimming cost V 7 bases and J 6 bases; bases outside gene matches: 13. This CDR3 region has 16 residues.

This clonotype was found many times. The chain has TRBV7-2 and TRBJ1-6, with D uncertain. Trimming cost V 5 bases and J 6 bases, with 14 bases left between them. The CDR3 extends over 15 amino acids. CDR1 SGHTA and CDR2 FQGNSA come from the germline V gene. CDR3 residues: CASSRASISNSPLHF. The CDR3 bases are TGTGCCAGCAGCCGAGCGTCTATTTCTAATTCACCCCTCCACTTT.

This clonotype appeared a few times. The chain joins TRBV5-1 to TRBJ2-7; TRBD1 aligns across 7 bases. The CDR3 consists of 14 residues. After removal of 5 bases from V and 1 base from J, the junction contained 6 bases not matched to a gene. Germline values: CDR1 SGHRS, CDR2 YFSETQ. The CDR3 DNA reads as TGCGCCAGCAGAGTAGAGGGGGCTTCCTACGAGCAGTACTTC. It codes for CASRVEGASYEQYF.

This chain links TRBV20-1 with TRBJ2-5; a weak D match, TRBD2 (6 bases). CDR1 and CDR2 (germline): DFQATT, SNEGSKA (reference sequence). The CDR3 loop spans 13 amino acids. Trimming cost V 3 bases and J 5 bases, with 13 bases left between them. CDR3 DNA: TGCAGTGCTAGCTTACGGGGGTGGGAGACCCAGTACTTC. Its translation: CSASLRGWETQYF.

This sequence joins TRBV10-3 and TRBJ1-1; D perhaps matches TRBD1 (5 bases). Germline values: CDR1 ENHRY, CDR2 SYGVKD. Trimming left V 10 bases short and J 0 bases short, with 12 bases between. The CDR3 is 13 residues long. In DNA form, the CDR3 reads TGTGCCACGGGGACCCCGGTGAACACTGAAGCTTTCTTT. Its protein is CATGTPVNTEAFF.

This clonotype was counted at least ten times. This chain links TRBV5-1 with TRBJ2-7, with 9 bases fitting TRBD1. The CDR3 extends over 14 amino acids. V gave up 4 bases and J gave up 3 bases; unmatched junction bases: 5. From germline, CDR1 is SGHRS and CDR2 YFSETQ. CDR3 DNA: TGCGCCAGCAGCATGACAGGGGGATACTACGAGCAGTACTTC. Protein product: CASSMTGGYYEQYF.